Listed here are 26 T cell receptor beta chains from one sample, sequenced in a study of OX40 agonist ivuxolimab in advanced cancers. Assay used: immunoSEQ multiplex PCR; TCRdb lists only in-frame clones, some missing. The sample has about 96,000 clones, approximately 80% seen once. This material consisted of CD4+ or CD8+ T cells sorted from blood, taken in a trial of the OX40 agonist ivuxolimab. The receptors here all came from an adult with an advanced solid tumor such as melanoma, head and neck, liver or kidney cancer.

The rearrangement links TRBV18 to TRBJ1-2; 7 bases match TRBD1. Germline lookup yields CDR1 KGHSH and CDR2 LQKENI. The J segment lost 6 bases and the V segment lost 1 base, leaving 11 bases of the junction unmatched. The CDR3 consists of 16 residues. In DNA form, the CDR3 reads TGTGCCAGCTCACCACTGCAGGGGGACCGTTTCGATGGCTACACCTTC. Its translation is CASSPLQGDRFDGYTF. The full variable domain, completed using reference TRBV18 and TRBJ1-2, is NAGVMQNPRHLVRRRGQEARLRCSPMKGHSHVYWYRQLPEEGLKFMVYLQKENIIDESGMPKERFSAEFPKEGPSILRIQQVVRGDSAAYFCASSPLQGDRFDGYTFGSGTRLTVV.

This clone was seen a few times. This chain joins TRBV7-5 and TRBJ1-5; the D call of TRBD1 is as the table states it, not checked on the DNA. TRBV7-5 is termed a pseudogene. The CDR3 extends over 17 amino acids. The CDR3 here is CARSLILGTGFNQPQHF. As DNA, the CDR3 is TGTGCCAGAAGCTTGATATTGGGTACAGGGTTCAATCAGCCCCAGCATTTT.

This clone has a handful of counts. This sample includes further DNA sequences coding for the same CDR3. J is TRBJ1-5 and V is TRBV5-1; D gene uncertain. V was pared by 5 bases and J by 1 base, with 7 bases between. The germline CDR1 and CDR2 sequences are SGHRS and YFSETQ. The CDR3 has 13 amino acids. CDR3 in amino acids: CASSPDSNQPQHF. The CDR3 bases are TGCGCCAGCAGTCCCGACAGCAATCAGCCCCAGCATTTT.

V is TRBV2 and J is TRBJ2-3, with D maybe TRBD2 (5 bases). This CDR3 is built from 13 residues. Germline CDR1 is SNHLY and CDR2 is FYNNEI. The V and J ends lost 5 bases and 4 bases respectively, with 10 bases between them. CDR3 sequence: CASSPERPDTQYF. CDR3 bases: TGTGCCAGCAGTCCGGAGCGGCCAGATACGCAGTATTTT.

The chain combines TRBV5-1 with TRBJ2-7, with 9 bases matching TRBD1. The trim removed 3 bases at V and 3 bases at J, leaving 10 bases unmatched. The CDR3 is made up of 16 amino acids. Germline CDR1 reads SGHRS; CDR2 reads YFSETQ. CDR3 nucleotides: TGCGCCAGCAGCTCGGTTACCGGGACAGGGATCTACGAGCAGTACTTC. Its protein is CASSSVTGTGIYEQYF.

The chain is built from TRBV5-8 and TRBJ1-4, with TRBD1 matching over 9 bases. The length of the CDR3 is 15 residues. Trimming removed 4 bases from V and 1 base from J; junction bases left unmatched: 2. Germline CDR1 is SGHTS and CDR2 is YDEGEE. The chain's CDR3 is CASSAGQGTNEKLFF. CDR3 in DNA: TGTGCCAGCAGCGCGGGACAGGGAACTAATGAAAAACTGTTTTTT.

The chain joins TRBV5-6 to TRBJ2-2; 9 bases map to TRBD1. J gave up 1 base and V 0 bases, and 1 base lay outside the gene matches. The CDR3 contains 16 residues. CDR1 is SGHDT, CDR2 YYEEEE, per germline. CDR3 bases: TGTGCCAGCAGCTTGGTGGACAGGGGGAACACCGGGGAGCTGTTTTTT. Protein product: CASSLVDRGNTGELFF.

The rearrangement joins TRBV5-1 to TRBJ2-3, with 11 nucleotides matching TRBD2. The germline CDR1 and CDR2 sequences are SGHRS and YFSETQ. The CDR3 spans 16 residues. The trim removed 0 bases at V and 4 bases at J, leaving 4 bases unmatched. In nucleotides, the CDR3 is TGCGCCAGCAGCTTGGAGGCTAGCGGGGGGCCAGATACGCAGTATTTT. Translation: CASSLEASGGPDTQYF.

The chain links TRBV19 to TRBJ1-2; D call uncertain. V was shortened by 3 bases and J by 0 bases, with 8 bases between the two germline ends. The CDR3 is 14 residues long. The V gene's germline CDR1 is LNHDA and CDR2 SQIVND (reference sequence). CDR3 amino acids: CASSIGQSNYGYTF. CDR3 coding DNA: TGTGCCAGTAGTATTGGGCAATCTAACTATGGCTACACCTTC.

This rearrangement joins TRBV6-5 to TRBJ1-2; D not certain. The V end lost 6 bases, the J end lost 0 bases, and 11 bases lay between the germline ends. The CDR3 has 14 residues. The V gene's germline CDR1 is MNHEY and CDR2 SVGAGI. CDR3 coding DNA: TGTGCCAGCAGACCCGCGGGAGCTAACTATGGCTACACCTTC. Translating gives CASRPAGANYGYTF.

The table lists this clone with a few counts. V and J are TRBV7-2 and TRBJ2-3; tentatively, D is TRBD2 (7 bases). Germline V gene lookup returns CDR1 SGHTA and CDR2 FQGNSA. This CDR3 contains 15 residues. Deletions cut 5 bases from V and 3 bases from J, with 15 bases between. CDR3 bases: TGTGCCAGCAGCCGTCGGGGGGCCGGGACAGATACGCAGTATTTT. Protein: CASSRRGAGTDTQYF.

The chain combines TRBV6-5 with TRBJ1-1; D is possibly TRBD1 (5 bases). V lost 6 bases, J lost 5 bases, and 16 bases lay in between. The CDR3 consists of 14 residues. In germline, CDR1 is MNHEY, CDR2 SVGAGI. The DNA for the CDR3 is TGTGCCAGCAGCCCCCGGGGGTCGGGAACTGAAGCTTTCTTT. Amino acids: CASSPRGSGTEAFF.

The CDR3 loop reads CACSRGATGELFF. The CDR3 coding sequence is TGTGCCTGTTCGCGGGGGGCCACCGGGGAGCTGTTTTTT. V usage is TRBV19 and J usage is TRBJ2-2; TRBD2 matches 8 bases. Unmatched junction bases numbered 6, after V lost 11 bases and J lost 4 bases. The CDR3 is 13 amino acids. Germline V gives CDR1 LNHDA, CDR2 SQIVND (reference sequence).

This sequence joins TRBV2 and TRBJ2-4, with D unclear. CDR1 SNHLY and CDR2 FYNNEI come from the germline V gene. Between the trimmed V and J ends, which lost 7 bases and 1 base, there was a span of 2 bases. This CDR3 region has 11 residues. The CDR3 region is CASKAKNIQYF. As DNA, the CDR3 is TGTGCCAGCAAGGCCAAAAACATTCAGTACTTC.

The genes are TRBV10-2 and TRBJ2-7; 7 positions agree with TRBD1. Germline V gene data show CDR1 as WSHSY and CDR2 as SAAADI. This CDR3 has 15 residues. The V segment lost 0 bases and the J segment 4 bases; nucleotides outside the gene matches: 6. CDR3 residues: CASSESPGQKYEQYF. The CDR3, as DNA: TGCGCCAGCAGTGAGTCCCCGGGACAGAAATACGAGCAGTACTTC.

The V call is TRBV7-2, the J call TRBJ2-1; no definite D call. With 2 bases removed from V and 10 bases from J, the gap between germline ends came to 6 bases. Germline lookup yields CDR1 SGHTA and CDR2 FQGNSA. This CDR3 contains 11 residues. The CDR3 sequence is CASSLFGEQFF. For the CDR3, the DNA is TGTGCCAGCAGCTTATTTGGGGAGCAGTTCTTC.

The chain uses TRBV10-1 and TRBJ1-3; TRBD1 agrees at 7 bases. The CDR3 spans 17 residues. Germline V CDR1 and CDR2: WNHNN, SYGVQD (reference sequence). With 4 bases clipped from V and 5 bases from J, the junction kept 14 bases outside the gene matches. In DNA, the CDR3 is TGCGCCAGCAGTGGGAAGATCTCCGGACAGGACAGAAACACCATATATTTT. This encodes CASSGKISGQDRNTIYF.

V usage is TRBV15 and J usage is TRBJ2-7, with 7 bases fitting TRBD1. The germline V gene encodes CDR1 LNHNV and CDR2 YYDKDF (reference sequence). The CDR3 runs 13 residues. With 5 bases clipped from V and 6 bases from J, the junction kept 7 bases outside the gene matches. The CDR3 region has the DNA TGTGCCACCAGCGGCTGGGACAGTGGCGAGCAGTACTTC. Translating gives CATSGWDSGEQYF.

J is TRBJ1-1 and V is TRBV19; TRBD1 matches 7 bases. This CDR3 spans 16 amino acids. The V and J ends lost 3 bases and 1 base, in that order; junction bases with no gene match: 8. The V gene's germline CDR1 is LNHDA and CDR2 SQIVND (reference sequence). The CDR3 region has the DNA TGTGCCAGTAGTATGCCCCCCGGGACAGCGAACACTGAAGCTTTCTTT. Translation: CASSMPPGTANTEAFF.

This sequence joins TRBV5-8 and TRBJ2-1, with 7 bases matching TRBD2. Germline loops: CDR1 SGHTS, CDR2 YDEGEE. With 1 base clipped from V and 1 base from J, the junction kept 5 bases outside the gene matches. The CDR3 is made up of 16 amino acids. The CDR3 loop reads CASSLQAGPSYNEQFF. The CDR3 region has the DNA TGTGCCAGCAGCTTGCAAGCGGGACCTTCCTACAATGAGCAGTTCTTC.

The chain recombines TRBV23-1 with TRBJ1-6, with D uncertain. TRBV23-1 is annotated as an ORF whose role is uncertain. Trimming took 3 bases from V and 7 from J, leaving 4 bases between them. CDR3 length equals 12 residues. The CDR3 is CASSQGNSPLHF. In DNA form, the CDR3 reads TGCGCCAGCAGTCAGGGGAATTCACCCCTCCACTTT.

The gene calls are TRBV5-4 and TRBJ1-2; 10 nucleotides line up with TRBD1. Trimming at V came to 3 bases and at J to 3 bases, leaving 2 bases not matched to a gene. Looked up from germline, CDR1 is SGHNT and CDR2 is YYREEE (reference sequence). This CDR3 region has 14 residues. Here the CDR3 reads CASSWGTGDYGYTF. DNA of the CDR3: TGTGCCAGCAGCTGGGGGACAGGGGACTATGGCTACACCTTC. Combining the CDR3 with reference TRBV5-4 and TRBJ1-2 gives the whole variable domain ETGVTQSPTHLIKTRGQQVTLRCSSQSGHNTVSWYQQALGQGPQFIFQYYREEENGRGNFPPRFSGLQFPNYSSELNVNALELDDSALYLCASSWGTGDYGYTFGSGTRLTVV.

CDR3 in amino acids: CASSLGLGGEEQYF. CDR3 nucleotide sequence: TGCGCCAGCAGCTTGGGTCTTGGGGGGGAAGAGCAGTACTTC. V gene TRBV5-1 combines with J gene TRBJ2-7; TRBD2 matches at 7 bases. The CDR3 consists of 14 residues. The germline CDR1 and CDR2 sequences are SGHRS and YFSETQ. V lost 0 bases, J lost 7 bases, and 7 bases stayed unmatched.

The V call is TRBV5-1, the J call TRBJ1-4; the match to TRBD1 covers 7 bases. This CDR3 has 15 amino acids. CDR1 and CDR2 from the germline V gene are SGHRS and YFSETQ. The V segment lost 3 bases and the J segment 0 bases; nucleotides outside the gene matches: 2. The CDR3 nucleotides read TGCGCCAGCAGCTATGGGACAGCAACTAATGAAAAACTGTTTTTT. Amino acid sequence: CASSYGTATNEKLFF. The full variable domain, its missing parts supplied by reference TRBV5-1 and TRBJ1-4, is KAGVTQTPRYLIKTRGQQVTLSCSPISGHRSVSWYQQTPGQGLQFLFEYFSETQRNKGNFPGRFSGRQFSNSRSEMNVSTLELGDSALYLCASSYGTATNEKLFFGSGTQLSVL.

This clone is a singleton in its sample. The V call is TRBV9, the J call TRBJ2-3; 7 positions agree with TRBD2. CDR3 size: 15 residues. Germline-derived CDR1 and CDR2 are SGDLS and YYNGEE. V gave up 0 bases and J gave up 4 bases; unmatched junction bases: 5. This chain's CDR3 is CASSVESGESDTQYF. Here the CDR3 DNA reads TGTGCCAGCAGCGTAGAAAGCGGGGAGTCAGATACGCAGTATTTT.

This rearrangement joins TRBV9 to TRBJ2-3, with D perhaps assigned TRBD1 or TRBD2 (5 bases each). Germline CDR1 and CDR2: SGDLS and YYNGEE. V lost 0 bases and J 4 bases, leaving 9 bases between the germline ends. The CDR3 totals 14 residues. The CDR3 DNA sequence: TGTGCCAGCAGCGTAGGGGACCGCCCAGATACGCAGTATTTT. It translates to CASSVGDRPDTQYF.